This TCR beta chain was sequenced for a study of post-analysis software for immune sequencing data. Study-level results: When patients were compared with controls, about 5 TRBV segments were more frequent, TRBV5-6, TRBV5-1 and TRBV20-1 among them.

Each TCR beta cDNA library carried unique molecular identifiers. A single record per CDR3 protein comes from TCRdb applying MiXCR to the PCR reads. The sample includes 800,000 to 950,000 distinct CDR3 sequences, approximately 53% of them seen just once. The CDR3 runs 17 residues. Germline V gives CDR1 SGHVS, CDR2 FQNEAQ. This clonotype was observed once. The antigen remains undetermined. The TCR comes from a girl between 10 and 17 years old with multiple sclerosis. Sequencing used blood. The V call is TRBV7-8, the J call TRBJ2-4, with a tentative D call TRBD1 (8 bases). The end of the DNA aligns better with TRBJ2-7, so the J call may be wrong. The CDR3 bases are TGTGCCAGCAGCTTAGCGCCAGGGGGCGGGGGCCCCTACGAGCAGTACTTC. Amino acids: CASSLAPGGGGPYEQYF.